This is a list of T cell receptor beta chains from one sample in a study of technical replicates of blood from a few donors. This table comes from immunoSEQ multiplex PCR, and its TCRdb copy is limited to in-frame clones, with some not included. The repertoire holds 55,000 to 85,000 clones, with 95% to 98% as singletons. Sequencing used T cells isolated from PBMCs. All receptors come from a human donor in good health. CDR3s include the opening cysteine and the closing phenylalanine or tryptophan. Each record gives: V gene, J gene, D gene, CDR3 protein. The D gene is left open where the match is weak.

TRBV19,TRBJ2-3,.,CASSIGGSTDTQYF
TRBV6-6,TRBJ1-1,.,CASSRIMNTEAFF
TRBV9,TRBJ2-1,.,CASSVRGTTSSYNEQFF
TRBV9,TRBJ2-2,TRBD2,CASSVGPSGRYTGELFF
TRBV6-5,TRBJ1-2,TRBD1,CASSYTGGDDYGYTF
TRBV21-1,TRBJ2-1,.,CAGQDEQFF
TRBV27,TRBJ2-7,TRBD1,CASSLRSGGFSYEQYF
TRBV29-1,TRBJ2-7,.,CSAYGGSPRRGVYEQYF
TRBV5-1,TRBJ1-1,.,CASSFRGLNTEAFF
TRBV2,TRBJ2-2,.,CASSVLGNTGELFF
TRBV7-2,TRBJ1-5,.,CASSLAGSYQPQHF
TRBV30,TRBJ2-1,TRBD2,CAWTISAGVFYNEQFF
TRBV30,TRBJ1-2,TRBD1,CAWSPDTGEYGYTF
TRBV28,TRBJ2-1,.,CASSFYAGNNEQFF
TRBV9,TRBJ2-6,TRBD2,CASGLAGFGGANVLTF
TRBV7-3,TRBJ2-7,TRBD1,CASSPDRGFREQYF
TRBV20-1,TRBJ1-1,.,CSATEFTEAFF
TRBV6-6,TRBJ2-1,.,CASSSSHEQFF
TRBV28,TRBJ2-3,.,CASSPRLADDTQYF
TRBV18,TRBJ2-3,TRBD2,CASSPTSGRTDTQYF
TRBV28,TRBJ2-7,TRBD2,CASSPSGSTYEQYF
TRBV9,TRBJ1-1,TRBD1,CASSKGQGGVAFF
TRBV15,TRBJ2-7,.,CATSRVGAYEQYF
TRBV6-5,TRBJ2-7,.,CASSPARRLSYEQYF
TRBV2,TRBJ1-2,.,CASSVLNRDYGYTF
TRBV7-9,TRBJ1-2,.,CASSLDRVGYGYTF
TRBV7-3,TRBJ2-1,TRBD2,CASSATPSGNSYNEQFF
TRBV5-6,TRBJ2-4,.,CASSLGGMGVKNIQYF
TRBV29-1,TRBJ2-2,.,CSVDGGLTGELFF
TRBV25-1,TRBJ2-2,.,CASSGSGITGELFF
TRBV30,TRBJ2-1,TRBD2,CAWSVRETSGTFF
TRBV4-1,TRBJ2-3,.,CASSQVQGLTDTQYF
TRBV27,TRBJ2-2,.,CASSLAQTATGELFF
TRBV18,TRBJ1-1,.,CASSLFNGGRTEAFF
TRBV2,TRBJ2-7,.,CASSPPRGGAPYEQYF
TRBV27,TRBJ2-1,.,CASSFSDTNNEQFF
TRBV28,TRBJ1-1,TRBD1,CASSLSSGTGSTEAFF
TRBV4-3,TRBJ1-2,TRBD1,CASSQSQGAPNYGYTF
TRBV28,TRBJ1-1,.,CASTIGGVNTEAFF
TRBV21-1,TRBJ2-5,.,CASSSGPSGSQTQYF
TRBV11-2,TRBJ2-3,.,CASGFTLSGTDTQYF
TRBV7-9,TRBJ2-7,TRBD2,CASSPSGRSSYEQYF
TRBV28,TRBJ1-1,TRBD1,CASSGQGTYTEAFF
TRBV2,TRBJ1-1,.,CASSTTGFTEAFF
TRBV5-4,TRBJ1-1,.,CASSIRPDTEAFF
TRBV27,TRBJ1-1,.,CASTPSLGTYTEAFF
TRBV5-1,TRBJ1-3,.,CASSPDNSNSGNTIYF
TRBV27,TRBJ1-4,.,CASSDSRKLFF
TRBV4-1,TRBJ1-5,TRBD1,CASSQVPPGQVYQPQHF
TRBV10-3,TRBJ2-3,TRBD1,CAIRRDRGEEADTQYF
TRBV7-9,TRBJ2-1,TRBD2,CASSLRGGDEQFF
TRBV29-1,TRBJ2-7,TRBD2,CSVKRESSYEQYF
TRBV5-6,TRBJ2-7,.,CASSRSMSEQYF
TRBV21-1,TRBJ2-3,.,CASSNVGWIAGTDTQYF